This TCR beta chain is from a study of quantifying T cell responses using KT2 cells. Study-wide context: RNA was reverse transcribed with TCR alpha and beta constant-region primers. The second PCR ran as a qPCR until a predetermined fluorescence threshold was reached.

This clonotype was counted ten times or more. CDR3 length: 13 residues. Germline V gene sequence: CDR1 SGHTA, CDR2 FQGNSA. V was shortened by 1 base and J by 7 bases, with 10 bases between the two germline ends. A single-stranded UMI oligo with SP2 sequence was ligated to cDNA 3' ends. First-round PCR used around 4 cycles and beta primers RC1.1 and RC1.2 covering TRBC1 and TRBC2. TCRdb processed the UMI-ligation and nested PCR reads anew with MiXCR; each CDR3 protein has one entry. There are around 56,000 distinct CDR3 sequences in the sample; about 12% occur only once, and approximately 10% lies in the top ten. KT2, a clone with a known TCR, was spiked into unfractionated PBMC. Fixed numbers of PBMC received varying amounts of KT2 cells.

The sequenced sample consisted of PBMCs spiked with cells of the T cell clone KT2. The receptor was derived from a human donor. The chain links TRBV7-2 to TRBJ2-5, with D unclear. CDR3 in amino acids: CASSLVASATQYF. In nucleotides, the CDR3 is TGTGCCAGCAGCTTAGTGGCTTCGGCGACCCAGTACTTC.